Presented here are 27 T cell receptor beta chains from one specimen sequenced in a study of blood T cell repertoires in COVID-19. This table comes from immunoSEQ multiplex PCR, and its TCRdb copy is limited to in-frame clones, with some not included. The sample shows 70,000 to 85,000 clones, around 93% of them seen only once. Sequenced: peripheral blood. The receptor source for this set is a woman in her fifties or sixties with active COVID-19.

The sample holds one count of this clone. This sequence joins TRBV19 and TRBJ1-1; 10 bases are shared with TRBD1. Germline V CDR1 and CDR2: LNHDA, SQIVND (reference sequence). The V and J ends lost 1 base and 4 bases, in that order; junction bases with no gene match: 3. CDR3 length equals 15 residues. CDR3 nucleotides: TGTGCCAGTAGTATAGGAGGGACAGGGGCCACTGAAGCTTTCTTT. It yields the protein CASSIGGTGATEAFF.

V and J are TRBV5-8 and TRBJ1-1, with D tentatively TRBD1 (6 bases). The CDR3 spans 15 residues. Germline V gene lookup returns CDR1 SGHTS and CDR2 YDEGEE. With 1 base removed from V and 0 bases from J, the gap between germline ends came to 10 bases. In DNA form, the CDR3 reads TGTGCCAGCAGCTTGCTTTGGACAGTGAACACTGAAGCTTTCTTT. Protein: CASSLLWTVNTEAFF.

CDR3 in amino acids: CASGQPQHF. The CDR3, as DNA: TGTGCCAGTGGCCAGCCCCAGCATTTT. The genes are TRBV19 and TRBJ1-5, with D uncertain. The ends were cut back, 8 bases at V and 7 bases at J, with 3 bases in the middle. The CDR3 runs 9 residues. Germline CDR1 LNHDA, CDR2 SQIVND (reference sequence).

This chain joins TRBV19 and TRBJ2-1, with TRBD2 matching over 9 bases. CDR1 LNHDA and CDR2 SQIVND come from the germline V gene (reference sequence). CDR3 length: 19 residues. Trimming took 3 bases from V and 1 from J; bases not matched to a gene: 13. The CDR3 bases are TGTGCCAGTAGTATTCGGTCCGGGGGACTAGCTGTGTCCTACAATGAGCAGTTCTTC. It specifies CASSIRSGGLAVSYNEQFF.

The chain joins TRBV30 to TRBJ2-1, with TRBD2 matching 9 bases. CDR1 is GTSNPN, CDR2 SVGIG, per germline (reference sequence). The CDR3 is 14 residues long. J lost 4 bases, V lost 4 bases, and 5 bases had no gene match. Here the CDR3 DNA reads TGTGCCTGGACCGCTAGCGGGAATTACAATGAGCAGTTCTTC. The encoded protein is CAWTASGNYNEQFF.

The V and J genes are TRBV7-2 and TRBJ2-3, with 7 bases that match TRBD2. The CDR3 runs to 15 residues. Unmatched junction bases numbered 5, after V lost 3 bases and J lost 2 bases. Germline CDR1 reads SGHTA; CDR2 reads FQGNSA. CDR3 amino acids: CASSLSGDYTDTQYF. The CDR3 region has the DNA TGTGCCAGCAGCTTGAGTGGGGACTACACAGATACGCAGTATTTT.

The chain carries TRBV19 and TRBJ2-7, with a tentative D call TRBD1 (6 bases). CDR1 and CDR2 from the germline V gene are LNHDA and SQIVND (reference sequence). V gave up 6 bases and J gave up 7 bases, with 16 bases separating them. The CDR3 has 13 amino acids. The CDR3 nucleotides read TGTGCCAGTAGACATACAGGGTTTAGTGAGCAGTACTTC. Translation gives CASRHTGFSEQYF.

The chain joins TRBV30 to TRBJ2-1; 8 bases map to TRBD1. This CDR3 region has 11 residues. In germline, CDR1 is GTSNPN, CDR2 SVGIG (reference sequence). CDR3 in DNA: TGTGGGGGGACAGGCTACAATGAGCAGTTCTTC. This gives the protein CGGTGYNEQFF.

The V gene is TRBV5-5, the J gene TRBJ2-7; TRBD1 agrees at 8 bases. The CDR3 extends over 13 amino acids. With 2 bases clipped from V and 6 bases from J, the junction kept 4 bases outside the gene matches. CDR1 and CDR2 (germline): SGHKS, YYEKEE (reference sequence). As DNA, the CDR3 is TGTGCCAGCAGCTTATACAGGGGGAGCGAGCAGTACTTC. It specifies CASSLYRGSEQYF.

The genes are TRBV5-6 and TRBJ2-3; D may be TRBD2 (6 bases). The germline CDR1 and CDR2 sequences are SGHDT and YYEEEE. V was pared by 4 bases and J by 10 bases, with 19 bases between. The CDR3 loop spans 14 amino acids. For the CDR3, the DNA is TGTGCCAGCAGCGGCGGGGCCCCCATCTTGGCGCAGTATTTT. This gives the protein CASSGGAPILAQYF. Together with reference TRBV5-6 and TRBJ2-3, the CDR3 gives the full variable domain: DAGVTQSPTHLIKTRGQQVTLRCSPKSGHDTVSWYQQALGQGPQFIFQYYEEEERQRGNFPDRFSGHQFPNYSSELNVNALLLGDSALYLCASSGGAPILAQYFGPGTRLTVL.

The CDR3 loop is CASSLISGDHEQYF. As DNA, the CDR3 is TGTGCCAGCAGCTTAATCTCAGGGGACCACGAGCAGTACTTC. V gene TRBV7-8 combines with J gene TRBJ2-7; a weak D match, TRBD1 (6 bases). The CDR3 contains 14 residues. Germline V gene data show CDR1 as SGHVS and CDR2 as FQNEAQ. Trimming removed 2 bases from V and 5 bases from J, with 13 bases in between. Drawing the rest from reference TRBV7-8 and TRBJ2-7, the complete variable domain is GAGVSQSPRYKVAKRGQDVALRCDPISGHVSLFWYQQALGQGPEFLTYFQNEAQLDKSGLPSDRFFAERPEGSVSTLKIQRTQQEDSAVYLCASSLISGDHEQYFGPGTRLTVT.

V gene TRBV19 combines with J gene TRBJ1-5; D possibly corresponds to TRBD1 (5 bases). V gave up 5 bases and J gave up 3 bases, with 11 bases separating them. Germline-derived CDR1 and CDR2 are LNHDA and SQIVND (reference sequence). The CDR3 loop spans 14 amino acids. CDR3 residues: CASSQRGFNQPQHF. The CDR3, as DNA: TGTGCCAGTAGTCAACGGGGGTTCAATCAGCCCCAGCATTTT.

The chain recombines TRBV18 with TRBJ1-1; no firm D call. Germline values: CDR1 KGHSH, CDR2 LQKENI. The V gene lost 3 bases and the J gene lost 1 base, with 12 bases spanning the gap. CDR3 size: 15 residues. The CDR3 nucleotides are TGTGCCAGCTCACCGACTGACGGCCCGAACACTGAAGCTTTCTTT. It yields the protein CASSPTDGPNTEAFF.

The J gene is TRBJ2-1, the V gene TRBV11-2, with 13 bases matching TRBD2. Trimming at V came to 5 bases and at J to 9 bases, leaving 7 bases not matched to a gene. The CDR3 is 15 residues long. Per the germline V gene, CDR1 is SGHAT and CDR2 is FQNNGV. The CDR3 DNA reads as TGTGCCAGCAGCCGGACTAGCGGGAGATCGGGTGAGCAGTTCTTC. Amino acids: CASSRTSGRSGEQFF.

This rearrangement joins TRBV5-8 to TRBJ1-4; 9 nucleotides agree with TRBD1. Germline assignment: CDR1 SGHTS and CDR2 YDEGEE. The V and J ends lost 5 bases and 7 bases, in that order; junction bases with no gene match: 9. This CDR3 has 15 residues. The CDR3 here is CASRFRTGVGEKLFF. The DNA for the CDR3 is TGTGCCAGCAGGTTTCGGACAGGGGTGGGTGAAAAACTGTTTTTT.

The CDR3 bases are TGCGCCAGCACCCCCATCCCAGGCGAGACCCAGTACTTC. It yields the protein CASTPIPGETQYF. The J gene is TRBJ2-5, the V gene TRBV5-1; D uncertain. The V end lost 6 bases, the J end lost 5 bases, and 14 bases lay between the germline ends. Germline CDR1 is SGHRS and CDR2 is YFSETQ. The CDR3 runs to 13 residues.

CDR3 amino acids: CASSPLARTVKFF. Here the CDR3 DNA reads TGTGCCAGCAGCCCCTTGGCCAGGACTGTTAAGTTCTTC. This chain connects TRBV7-8 to TRBJ2-1; D possibly corresponds to TRBD2 (5 bases). Germline V lookup: CDR1 SGHVS, CDR2 FQNEAQ. The V gene lost 5 bases and the J gene lost 14 bases, with 19 bases spanning the gap. The CDR3 covers 13 residues.

This chain uses TRBV30 with TRBJ2-3; perhaps TRBD2 as D (5 bases). The CDR3 has 14 amino acids. CDR1 and CDR2 from the germline V gene are GTSNPN and SVGIG (reference sequence). V lost 2 bases to trimming and J lost 4 bases, with 13 bases between them. CDR3 protein: CAWSFAAGPDTQYF. CDR3 bases: TGTGCCTGGAGTTTTGCGGCGGGCCCAGATACGCAGTATTTT.

The J gene is TRBJ1-2, the V gene TRBV28; 8 nucleotides match TRBD1. Looked up from germline, CDR1 is MDHEN and CDR2 is SYDVKM. Trimming took 7 bases from V and 4 from J; bases not matched to a gene: 2. The CDR3 consists of 12 residues. CDR3 sequence reads: CASNQGAYGYTF. In nucleotides, the CDR3 is TGTGCCAGCAACCAGGGGGCCTATGGCTACACCTTC.

V gene TRBV6-4 combines with J gene TRBJ2-3, with a tentative D call TRBD2 (5 bases). The CDR3 runs 14 residues. From germline, CDR1 is MRHNA and CDR2 SNTAGT. The germline V and J ends were trimmed by 4 bases and 0 bases, with 8 bases remaining between them. CDR3 loop: CASSVALSTDTQYF. CDR3 nucleotides: TGTGCCAGCAGTGTAGCGCTTAGCACAGATACGCAGTATTTT.

The V and J genes are TRBV6-2 or TRBV6-3 and TRBJ1-1; D not resolved. The CDR3 has 11 residues. The V end lost 6 bases, the J end lost 4 bases, and 6 bases lay between the germline ends. The V gene's germline CDR1 is MNHEY and CDR2 SVGEGT. The CDR3 DNA reads TGTGCCAGCAGCAGGAGCACTGAAGCTTTCTTT. It is translated as CASSRSTEAFF.

This chain joins TRBV5-1 and TRBJ2-2; D uncertain. The germline V and J ends were trimmed by 4 bases and 6 bases, with 7 bases remaining between them. There are 12 residues in the CDR3. Germline loops: CDR1 SGHRS, CDR2 YFSETQ. The CDR3, as DNA: TGCGCCAGCAGCACTGAGTCCGGGGAGCTGTTTTTT. Its protein is CASSTESGELFF.

CDR3: CASRTTGASTDTQYF. CDR3 nucleotide sequence: TGCGCCAGCAGAACCACAGGGGCTAGCACAGATACGCAGTATTTT. The genes are TRBV5-1 and TRBJ2-3; TRBD1 matches 7 bases. After removal of 5 bases from V and 0 bases from J, the junction contained 6 bases not matched to a gene. From germline, CDR1 is SGHRS and CDR2 YFSETQ. The CDR3 is 15 amino acids.

V gene TRBV28 combines with J gene TRBJ2-5; TRBD2 aligns across 7 bases. With V trimmed by 1 base and J by 1 base, 12 bases remained unmatched. The germline CDR1 and CDR2 sequences are MDHEN and SYDVKM. The CDR3 covers 18 residues. As DNA, the CDR3 is TGTGCCAGCAGTTTATCCGCGGGGGTAGAGGGAAGCCAAGAGACCCAGTACTTC. It yields the protein CASSLSAGVEGSQETQYF.

The V call is TRBV3-1 (or the pseudogene TRBV3-2), the J call TRBJ2-7, with 9 bases lining up with TRBD1. CDR3 length: 15 residues. V was clipped by 2 bases and J by 5 bases; unmatched bases: 7. Germline V gives CDR1 LGHDT, CDR2 YNNKEL (reference sequence). CDR3 bases: TGTGCCAGCAGCCAAACCGGGACAGGGAGCCACGAGCAGTACTTC. This translates into CASSQTGTGSHEQYF.

There are a few counts of this clone. DNA for the CDR3: TGTGCCAGCAGCTCCACTAACTATGGCTACACCTTC. Protein product: CASSSTNYGYTF. The rearrangement links TRBV7-9 to TRBJ1-2; D gene ambiguous. This CDR3 spans 12 amino acids. From germline, CDR1 is SEHNR and CDR2 FQNEAQ (reference sequence). V lost 4 bases and J 0 bases, leaving 3 bases between the germline ends.

The chain recombines TRBV21-1 with TRBJ1-2; the D call of TRBD1 is as the table states it, not checked on the DNA. TRBV21-1 is a known pseudogene. This CDR3 comprises 15 residues. The CDR3 sequence: CATLPRGRECSGYTF. As DNA, the CDR3 is TGTGCCACCCTTCCTAGGGGCAGGGAATGCTCCGGCTACACCTTC.